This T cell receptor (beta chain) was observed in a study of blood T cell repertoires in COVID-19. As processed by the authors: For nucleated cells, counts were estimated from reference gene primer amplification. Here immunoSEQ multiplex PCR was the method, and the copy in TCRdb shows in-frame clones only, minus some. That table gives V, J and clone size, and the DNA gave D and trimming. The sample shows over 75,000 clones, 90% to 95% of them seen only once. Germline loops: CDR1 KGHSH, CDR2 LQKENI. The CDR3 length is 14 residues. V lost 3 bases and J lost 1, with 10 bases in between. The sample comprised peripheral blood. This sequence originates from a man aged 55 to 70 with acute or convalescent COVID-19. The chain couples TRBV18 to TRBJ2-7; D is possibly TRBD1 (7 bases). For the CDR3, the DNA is TGTGCCAGCTCACCGGCAGGGGGGTCCTACGAGCAGTACTTC. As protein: CASSPAGGSYEQYF. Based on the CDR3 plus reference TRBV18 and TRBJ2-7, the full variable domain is NAGVMQNPRHLVRRRGQEARLRCSPMKGHSHVYWYRQLPEEGLKFMVYLQKENIIDESGMPKERFSAEFPKEGPSILRIQQVVRGDSAAYFCASSPAGGSYEQYFGPGTRLTVT.